This T cell receptor beta chain was identified in a study of blood T cell repertoires in COVID-19 (dated by TCRdb to the early 2020s). For context, the study as a whole: The collaborator samples originated in the United States, Italy and Spain and spanned the acute and convalescent phases of COVID-19. Where available, HLA class I and class II types were taken from metadata supplied by the sample provider and were not determined by assay-based typing. A freely available public database, intended as a resource for researchers studying the immune response to SARS-CoV-2, is where the repertoires were released. The material from the prospective study consisted of cDNA or gDNA derived from T cells, B-cell-depleted T cells, or PBMCs. A de-identified subject ID, COVID-19 status, age in years and sex were almost always included in the sample metadata. Subjects who had been exposed to COVID-19, were actively infected with it, or had recovered from it provided the deeply sampled blood TCRbeta repertoires that made up the dataset. Samples were obtained from the ongoing ImmuneRACE study (first 160 participants) and from 1,000 to 1,500 subjects provided by 6 global collaborators. What the authors observed across the whole study: How much clinical and demographic metadata was included differed by source and by participant, and the metadata was provided uncurated.

The CDR3 contains 18 residues, cysteine and phenylalanine counted. The entry retains the CDR3 DNA only, 54 bases that are in frame from base 1. Relative to germline, V is missing 0 bases and J is missing 4 bases, with 10 bases of the junction outside any gene match. The germline V gene sets CDR1 to LGHNA and CDR2 to YSLEER. Collaborating institutions collected whole blood in K2EDTA tubes following their own protocols. Collaborator samples were shipped for TCRbeta analysis as frozen whole blood, isolated PBMCs, or DNA extracted from either sample type. Note on this clone: Its binding antigen is unknown. No qualities accompany the bases; no much larger clone lies one base away.

TCRbeta CDR3 regions were amplified from genomic DNA using the immunoSEQ Assay, a bias-controlled multiplex PCR. On the study's bioinformatics: Nucleated cell counts per sample were estimated from amplification of reference gene primers within the assay. Sequence reads were collapsed and filtered to measure the absolute abundance of every unique TCRbeta CDR3 rearrangement. For each sample, productive Simpson clonality was calculated by taking the square root of Simpson's diversity index across productive rearrangements. Imported from immuneACCESS, the table was reduced by TCRdb to in-frame sequences with V and J called. These copies leave out some clones; in studies compared against another copy, an unresolved V gene accounts for under half, and the cause of the remainder is not known. V, J and clone size reflect that table, while D and trimming were determined from the DNA. This sample holds 14,000 or so clones; over 75% were observed only once. Roughly 15% of the sample comes from the top ten.

The sequence links TRBV4-3 to TRBJ2-3; a stretch of 10 junction bases matches TRBD2. The sample taken for sequencing was peripheral blood. The receptor comes from a man between 50 and 59 years old with active COVID-19. The CDR3 protein sequence reads: CASSQDEPLAGVSDTQYF. The DNA sequence reads TGCGCCAGCAGCCAAGATGAGCCGCTAGCGGGAGTGTCAGATACGCAGTATTTT.